A single sample gave rise to the 20 T cell receptor beta chains below, sequenced in a study of cytomegalovirus exposure and HLA in healthy donors. Use of 60 Vbeta and 13 Jbeta primers characterized the PCR. Clones were read by immunoSEQ multiplex PCR, and TCRdb kept only the in-frame ones, dropping some. The data show about 170,000 clones, with around 62% seen just once and 2.5% to 3% held by the top ten. Sequenced: PBMCs. The receptors shown here come from a man aged 40-50 years in good health and CMV-seronegative.

The V call is TRBV29-1, the J call TRBJ2-5; D is unclear. The length of the CDR3 is 13 residues. The V end lost 5 bases, the J end lost 5 bases, and 15 bases lay between the germline ends. Per germline, CDR1 SQVTM and CDR2 ANQGSEA. The CDR3 bases are TGCAGCGTTCGTGACGGGTTTGACGAGACCCAGTACTTC. Amino acids: CSVRDGFDETQYF.

This clone was detected only a few times. This rearrangement joins TRBV7-2 to TRBJ2-3; D gene ambiguous. The CDR3 spans 12 residues. V was cut by 4 bases and J by 6 bases, with 8 bases left in between. Germline loops: CDR1 SGHTA, CDR2 FQGNSA. CDR3 loop: CASSSGFDTQYF. The CDR3 nucleotides are TGTGCCAGCAGCTCCGGTTTCGATACGCAGTATTTT.

The rearrangement uses TRBV30 and TRBJ1-6; D remains ambiguous. Germline lookup yields CDR1 GTSNPN and CDR2 SVGIG (reference sequence). V was pared by 1 base and J by 5 bases, with 12 bases between. This CDR3 comprises 15 residues. The CDR3 region has the DNA TGTGCCTGGAGTGCCCCTATCTTGAATAATTCACCCCTCCACTTT. Translated, it gives CAWSAPILNNSPLHF.

This clone was detected only a few times. The chain carries TRBV5-8 and TRBJ2-1, with D possibly being TRBD1 (6 bases). V was clipped by 4 bases and J by 10 bases, with 15 bases between them. The V gene's germline CDR1 is SGHTS and CDR2 YDEGEE. This CDR3 is 13 amino acids long. This chain's CDR3 is CASSNARGLEQFF. In DNA form, the CDR3 reads TGTGCCAGCAGCAACGCTAGGGGGTTGGAGCAGTTCTTC.

The CDR3 spells CASREYSGANVLTF. The CDR3 DNA follows: TGTGCCAGCAGGGAATACTCTGGGGCCAACGTCCTGACTTTC. V and J are TRBV6-1 and TRBJ2-6, with no clear D. Trimming removed 6 bases from V and 0 bases from J, with 6 bases in between. The germline V gene has CDR1 MNHNS and CDR2 SASEGT. There are 14 residues in the CDR3.

The rearrangement joins TRBV2 to TRBJ2-1; D is possibly TRBD2 (6 bases). Germline lookup yields CDR1 SNHLY and CDR2 FYNNEI. V lost 4 bases, J lost 4 bases, and 14 bases lay in between. The CDR3 is made up of 15 amino acids. Here the CDR3 DNA reads TGTGCCAGCAGTGGATTGGTAGCGGAGTACAATGAGCAGTTCTTC. This codes for CASSGLVAEYNEQFF.

The V and J genes are TRBV7-9 and TRBJ2-7; 8 nucleotides align to TRBD2. The CDR3 extends over 15 amino acids. The ends lost 4 bases at V and 3 bases at J; junction bases unmatched: 8. Germline V gives CDR1 SEHNR, CDR2 FQNEAQ (reference sequence). CDR3 DNA: TGTGCCAGCAGCTCACCCCAGCGGGGGCGCTACGAGCAGTACTTC. Its translation: CASSSPQRGRYEQYF.

This clone showed up just once. The chain carries TRBV4-3 and TRBJ1-6, with D perhaps TRBD1 (6 bases). This CDR3 has 16 amino acids. Germline-derived CDR1 and CDR2 are LGHNA and YSLEER. V was pared by 3 bases and J by 7 bases, with 16 bases between. The DNA of the CDR3 is TGCGCCAGCAGCCAGGGGGGGGCGGTCAGGAATTCACCCCTCCACTTT. Encoded protein: CASSQGGAVRNSPLHF.

This chain joins TRBV4-1 and TRBJ2-1; 9 bases agree with TRBD2. Germline V gives CDR1 MGHRA, CDR2 YSYEKL. The CDR3 is 16 residues long. Losses at the gene ends were 0 bases for V and 5 bases for J; bases not matched to a gene: 5. The CDR3 DNA follows: TGCGCCAGCAGCCAAGAGGCAGCGGGAGGCCACAATGAGCAGTTCTTC. Translating it yields CASSQEAAGGHNEQFF.

The chain is built from TRBV4-3 and TRBJ2-7; the D gene is possibly TRBD2 (6 bases). The ends were cut back, 0 bases at V and 7 bases at J, with 13 bases in the middle. Germline V gene sequence: CDR1 LGHNA, CDR2 YSLEER. This CDR3 spans 14 amino acids. CDR3 nucleotide sequence: TGCGCCAGCAGCCAAGATTGGGGGGATGGGGAGCAGTACTTC. This gives the protein CASSQDWGDGEQYF.

The chain carries TRBV7-2 and TRBJ2-5; D gene ambiguous. The CDR3 consists of 15 residues. The V gene lost 4 bases and the J gene lost 4 bases, with 16 bases spanning the gap. The germline gives CDR1 SGHTA, CDR2 FQGNSA. CDR3: CASSSPTLGGETQYF. CDR3 DNA sequence: TGTGCCAGCAGCTCCCCGACCCTAGGCGGAGAGACCCAGTACTTC.

The chain has TRBV30 and TRBJ2-1; 8 bases are shared with TRBD2. J was trimmed by 7 bases and V by 2 bases; bases with no gene match: 7. There are 14 residues in the CDR3. Germline V gives CDR1 GTSNPN, CDR2 SVGIG (reference sequence). The CDR3 bases are TGTGCCTGGAGTCTAGCGGGCCTCTCTAATGAGCAGTTCTTC. This codes for CAWSLAGLSNEQFF.

This clone was detected only a few times. This sequence joins TRBV6-6 and TRBJ2-7; 11 bases are a match to TRBD1. Germline V gene data show CDR1 as MNHNY and CDR2 as SVGAGI (reference sequence). This CDR3 has 15 amino acids. With 2 bases clipped from V and 3 bases from J, the junction kept 3 bases outside the gene matches. The CDR3 loop is CASSYLGTGGYEQYF. In nucleotides, the CDR3 is TGTGCCAGCAGTTACCTGGGGACAGGGGGCTACGAGCAGTACTTC.

This chain uses TRBV6-6 with TRBJ2-5; 7 nucleotides agree with TRBD1. Looked up from germline, CDR1 is MNHNY and CDR2 is SVGAGI (reference sequence). This CDR3 spans 15 amino acids. The V and J ends lost 4 bases and 2 bases, in that order; junction bases with no gene match: 7. The DNA for the CDR3 is TGTGCCAGCAGTTCCCCGCGGACAGGTCAAGAGACCCAGTACTTC. It is translated as CASSSPRTGQETQYF.

V usage is TRBV7-2 and J usage is TRBJ1-5; no definite D call. V was pared by 5 bases and J by 0 bases, with 11 bases between. The length of the CDR3 is 15 residues. Germline CDR1 is SGHTA and CDR2 is FQGNSA. CDR3 region: CASSPRTNSNQPQHF. DNA of the CDR3: TGTGCCAGCAGCCCCCGCACAAATAGCAATCAGCCCCAGCATTTT.

The V and J genes are TRBV7-2 and TRBJ1-5, with unresolved D. The germline V gene encodes CDR1 SGHTA and CDR2 FQGNSA. There are 14 residues in the CDR3. Trimming stripped 2 bases from V and 0 bases from J, with 5 bases between. Here the CDR3 reads CASSLTVSNQPQHF. The CDR3 DNA follows: TGTGCCAGCAGCTTAACGGTTAGCAATCAGCCCCAGCATTTT.

The chain combines TRBV7-9 with TRBJ1-3, with a possible D match to TRBD1 (5 bases). The V and J ends lost 2 bases and 3 bases respectively, with 11 bases between them. In germline, CDR1 is SEHNR, CDR2 FQNEAQ (reference sequence). CDR3 length equals 15 residues. The CDR3 sequence is CASSLRGTGGNTIYF. CDR3 DNA sequence: TGTGCCAGCAGCTTAAGGGGTACCGGTGGAAACACCATATATTTT.

The chain links TRBV5-4 to TRBJ2-5; maybe TRBD2 (7 bases). The CDR3 sequence is 16 residues long. The V end lost 2 bases, the J end lost 3 bases, and 17 bases lay between the germline ends. Germline assignment: CDR1 SGHNT and CDR2 YYREEE (reference sequence). The CDR3 coding sequence is TGTGCCAGCAGCTTTGGAACACAGGGAGGGGAAGAGACCCAGTACTTC. This gives the protein CASSFGTQGGEETQYF. The full variable domain, in which reference TRBV5-4 and TRBJ2-5 provide the parts outside the CDR3, is ETGVTQSPTHLIKTRGQQVTLRCSSQSGHNTVSWYQQALGQGPQFIFQYYREEENGRGNFPPRFSGLQFPNYSSELNVNALELDDSALYLCASSFGTQGGEETQYFGPGTRLLVL.

This clone appeared a few times. In nucleotides, the CDR3 is TGTGCCAGCAGCTTAGGACAGGGGAACACTGAAGCTTTCTTT. It encodes CASSLGQGNTEAFF. The chain uses TRBV7-9 and TRBJ1-1, with 7 nucleotides matching TRBD1. Germline CDR1 SEHNR, CDR2 FQNEAQ (reference sequence). V was clipped by 1 base and J by 1 base; unmatched bases: 0. CDR3 size: 14 residues.

This rearrangement joins TRBV9 to TRBJ1-2, with TRBD1 matching 11 bases. V shed 0 bases, J shed 7 bases, and the junction held 11 bases outside the gene matches. The CDR3 is 17 residues long. Germline V lookup: CDR1 SGDLS, CDR2 YYNGEE. CDR3 amino acids: CASSVDGRGQGAGGYTF. For the CDR3, the DNA is TGTGCCAGCAGCGTAGATGGAAGAGGACAGGGGGCTGGTGGCTACACCTTC. The whole variable domain, filled in from reference TRBV9 and TRBJ1-2, reads DSGVTQTPKHLITATGQRVTLRCSPRSGDLSVYWYQQSLDQGLQFLIQYYNGEERAKGNILERFSAQQFPDLHSELNLSSLELGDSALYFCASSVDGRGQGAGGYTFGSGTRLTVV.